This TCR beta chain was captured by sequencing in a study of PD-1 blockade in mismatch repair-deficient tumors. Study-wide context: All were previously treated, progressing patients with around 12 mismatch repair-deficient cancer types.

This clone was recorded a few times. No antigen is known for it. Study results and limitations: Tumor-resident clones, often absent from pretreatment blood, expanded after pembrolizumab and then contracted.

All patients were mismatch repair deficient, assessed by either PCR or immunohistochemistry. TCR sequencing covered a few patients who responded to pembrolizumab. The CDR3 covers 14 residues. Looked up from germline, CDR1 is MNHEY and CDR2 is SMNVEV (reference sequence). Trimming removed 6 bases from V and 4 bases from J; junction bases left unmatched: 7. Sequencing used immunoSEQ multiplex PCR; TCRdb keeps in-frame clones, though not all of them. The sample lists 45,000 to 60,000 clones; roughly 80% were seen once. The sample was peripheral blood, taken 4 weeks after starting pembrolizumab. This sequence joins TRBV27 and TRBJ2-7, with 9 positions matching TRBD2. The source is an adult with mismatch repair-deficient cancer. The CDR3 loop reads CASRPFSGRYEQYF. The CDR3 DNA follows: TGTGCCAGCAGACCGTTTAGCGGGAGATACGAGCAGTACTTC.